These 3 T cell receptor beta chains originate from one sample sequenced in a study of T cells in Graves' hyperthyroidism and ophthalmopathy. Researchers amplified the TCR beta CDR3 regions from RNA transcripts. The TCR CDR3 was amplified in a first-round RT-PCR using the HTBI primer set. TCRdb independently ran MiXCR on the multiplex PCR reads; one entry per CDR3 protein. The table lists around 600,000 distinct CDR3 sequences, roughly 15% of them singletons. Sequencing used blood. These receptors were collected from a woman aged 45-65 years with Graves' ophthalmopathy.

There are many counts of this clonotype. J is TRBJ1-4 and V is TRBV20-1; D is undetermined. CDR3 length: 13 residues. Germline values: CDR1 DFQATT, CDR2 SNEGSKA (reference sequence). V shed 5 bases and J shed 3 bases, with 10 bases lying between them. DNA of the CDR3: TGCAGTGCTTCGGAGAATTCTAATGAAAAACTGTTTTTT. The encoded protein is CSASENSNEKLFF.

The chain carries TRBV20-1 and TRBJ1-1, with 7 positions matching TRBD1. With V trimmed by 4 bases and J by 7 bases, 21 bases remained unmatched. Germline CDR1 reads DFQATT; CDR2 reads SNEGSKA (reference sequence). The CDR3 has 17 residues. CDR3 nucleotides: TGCAGTGCTAAAGATCTAACAGGGGAGGAATTTCGGAGTGAAGCTTTCTTT. This gives the protein CSAKDLTGEEFRSEAFF.

This clonotype was detected many times. The rearrangement uses TRBV30 and TRBJ2-2; 9 bases agree with TRBD2. V lost 5 bases and J lost 5; bases outside the gene matches: 6. The CDR3 has 14 residues. CDR1 is GTSNPN, CDR2 SVGIG, per germline (reference sequence). This CDR3 reads CAWGLAGSTGELFF. The CDR3 DNA sequence: TGTGCCTGGGGGCTAGCGGGATCTACCGGGGAGCTGTTTTTT. Variable domain in full (rest from reference TRBV30 and TRBJ2-2): SQTIHQWPATLVQPVGSPLSLECTVEGTSNPNLYWYRQAAGRGLQLLFYSVGIGQISSEVPQNLSASRPQDRQFILSSKKLLLSDSGFYLCAWGLAGSTGELFFGEGSRLTVL.